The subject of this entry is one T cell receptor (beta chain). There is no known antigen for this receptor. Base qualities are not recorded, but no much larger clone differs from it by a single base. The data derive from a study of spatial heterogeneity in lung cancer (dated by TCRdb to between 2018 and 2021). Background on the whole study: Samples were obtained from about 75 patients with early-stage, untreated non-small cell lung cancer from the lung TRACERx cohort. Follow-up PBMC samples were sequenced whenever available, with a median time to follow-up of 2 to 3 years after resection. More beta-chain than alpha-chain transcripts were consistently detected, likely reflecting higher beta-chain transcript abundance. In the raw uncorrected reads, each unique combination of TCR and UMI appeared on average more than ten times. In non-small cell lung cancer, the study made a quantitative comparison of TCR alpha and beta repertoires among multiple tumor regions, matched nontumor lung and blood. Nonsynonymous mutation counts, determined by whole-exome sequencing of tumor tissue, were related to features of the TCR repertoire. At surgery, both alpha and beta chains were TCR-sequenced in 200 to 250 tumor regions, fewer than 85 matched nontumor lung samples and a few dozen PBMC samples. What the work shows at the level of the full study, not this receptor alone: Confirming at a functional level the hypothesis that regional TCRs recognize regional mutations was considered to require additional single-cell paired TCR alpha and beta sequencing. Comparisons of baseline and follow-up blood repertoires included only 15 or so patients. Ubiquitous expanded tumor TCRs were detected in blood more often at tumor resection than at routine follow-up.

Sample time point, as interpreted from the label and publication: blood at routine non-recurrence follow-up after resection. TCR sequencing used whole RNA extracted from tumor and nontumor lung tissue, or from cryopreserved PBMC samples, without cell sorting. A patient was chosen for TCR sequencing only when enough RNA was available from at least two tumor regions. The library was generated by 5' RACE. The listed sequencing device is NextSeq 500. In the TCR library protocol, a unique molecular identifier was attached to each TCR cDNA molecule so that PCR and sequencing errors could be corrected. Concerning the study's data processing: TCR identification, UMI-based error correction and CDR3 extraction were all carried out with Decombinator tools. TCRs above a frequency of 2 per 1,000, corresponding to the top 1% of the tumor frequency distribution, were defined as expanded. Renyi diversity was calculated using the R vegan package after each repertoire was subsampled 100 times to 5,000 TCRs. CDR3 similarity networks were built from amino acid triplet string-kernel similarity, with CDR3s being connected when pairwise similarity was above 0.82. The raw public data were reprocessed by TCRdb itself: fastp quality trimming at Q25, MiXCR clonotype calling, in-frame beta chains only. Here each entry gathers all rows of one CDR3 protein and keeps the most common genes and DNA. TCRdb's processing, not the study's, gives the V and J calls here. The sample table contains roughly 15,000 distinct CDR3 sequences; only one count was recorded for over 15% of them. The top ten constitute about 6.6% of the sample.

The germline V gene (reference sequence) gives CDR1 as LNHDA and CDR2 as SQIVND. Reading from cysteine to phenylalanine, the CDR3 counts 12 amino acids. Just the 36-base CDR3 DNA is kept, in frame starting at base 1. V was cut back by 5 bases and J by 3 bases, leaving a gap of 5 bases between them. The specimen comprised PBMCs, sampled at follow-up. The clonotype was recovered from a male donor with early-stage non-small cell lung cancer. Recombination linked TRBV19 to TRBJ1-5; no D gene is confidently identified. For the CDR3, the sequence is CASSALNQPQHF. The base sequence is TGTGCCAGTAGTGCCCTCAATCAGCCCCAGCATTTT.